This T cell receptor (beta chain) was sequenced for a study of cytomegalovirus exposure and HLA in healthy donors. Amplification used 60 Vbeta primers and 13 Jbeta primers. TCRdb's table, derived via immunoSEQ multiplex PCR, lists solely in-frame clones and lacks some. The table shows roughly 190,000 clones, with around 75% occurring only once. The CDR3 loop spans 16 amino acids. Germline V CDR1 and CDR2: SGHRS, YFSETQ. V was pared by 4 bases and J by 5 bases, with 8 bases of the junction left unmatched. Sequences were obtained from PBMCs. V usage is TRBV5-1 and J usage is TRBJ2-3, with 12 bases identical to TRBD1. The receptor comes from a middle-aged man in good health and CMV-seropositive. The CDR3 DNA sequence: TGCGCCAGCAGCCACCGGGACAGGGGGCTGGGAGATACGCAGTATTTT. It yields the protein CASSHRDRGLGDTQYF.